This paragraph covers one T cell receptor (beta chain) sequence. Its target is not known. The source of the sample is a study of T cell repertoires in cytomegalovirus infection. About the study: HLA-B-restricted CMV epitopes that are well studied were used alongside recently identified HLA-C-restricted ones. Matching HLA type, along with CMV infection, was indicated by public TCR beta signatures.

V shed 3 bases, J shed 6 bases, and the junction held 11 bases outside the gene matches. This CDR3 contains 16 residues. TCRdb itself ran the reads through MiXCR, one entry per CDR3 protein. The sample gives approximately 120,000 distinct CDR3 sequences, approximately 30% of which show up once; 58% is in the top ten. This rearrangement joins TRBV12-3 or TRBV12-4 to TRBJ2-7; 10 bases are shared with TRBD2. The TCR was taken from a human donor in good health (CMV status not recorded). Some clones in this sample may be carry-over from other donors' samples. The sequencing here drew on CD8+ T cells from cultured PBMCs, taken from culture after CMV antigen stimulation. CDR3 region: CASSFSLAGRGGEQYF. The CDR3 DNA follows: TGTGCCAGCAGTTTCTCACTAGCGGGGAGAGGAGGCGAGCAGTACTTC.